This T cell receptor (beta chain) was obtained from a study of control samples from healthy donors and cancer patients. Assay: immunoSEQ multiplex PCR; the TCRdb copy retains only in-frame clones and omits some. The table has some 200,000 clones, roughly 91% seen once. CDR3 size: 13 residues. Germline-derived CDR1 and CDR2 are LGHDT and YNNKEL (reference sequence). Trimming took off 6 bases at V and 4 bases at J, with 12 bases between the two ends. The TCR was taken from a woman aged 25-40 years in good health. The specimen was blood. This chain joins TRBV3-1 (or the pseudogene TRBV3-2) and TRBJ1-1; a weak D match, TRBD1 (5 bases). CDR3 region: CASRPRVATEAFF. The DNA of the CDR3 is TGTGCCAGCAGGCCCAGGGTCGCCACTGAAGCTTTCTTT.